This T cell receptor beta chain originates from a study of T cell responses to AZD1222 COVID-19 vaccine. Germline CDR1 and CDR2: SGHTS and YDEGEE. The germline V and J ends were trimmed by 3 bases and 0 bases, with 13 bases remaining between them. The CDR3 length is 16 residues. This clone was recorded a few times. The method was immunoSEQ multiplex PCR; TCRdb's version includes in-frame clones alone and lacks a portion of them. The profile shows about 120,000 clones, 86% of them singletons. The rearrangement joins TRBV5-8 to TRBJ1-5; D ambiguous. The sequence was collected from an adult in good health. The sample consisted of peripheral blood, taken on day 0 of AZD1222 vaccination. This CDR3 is CASSSRSGVSNQPQHF. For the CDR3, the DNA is TGTGCCAGCAGCTCGCGGAGTGGGGTTAGCAATCAGCCCCAGCATTTT.